This entry lists 27 T cell receptor beta chains sequenced from one sample in a study of T cells in localized non-small cell lung cancer. Method: immunoSEQ multiplex PCR; TCRdb's copy keeps in-frame clones and lacks some. The data contain 50,000 to 70,000 clones, approximately 90% of them singletons. The sequences come from peripheral blood, collected before any cancer treatment. These receptors came from a man between 35 and 75 years old with stage I lung adenocarcinoma.

The gene calls are TRBV11-1 and TRBJ2-1; 7 bases fit TRBD1. V dropped 6 bases and J dropped 7; count of bases not matched to a gene: 15. Germline CDR1 SGHAT, CDR2 FQDESV (reference sequence). The CDR3 extends over 16 amino acids. The CDR3 DNA reads TGTGCCAGCAGGCTTCCCCGGGGACAGCCTAATAATGAGCAGTTCTTC. This sequence encodes CASRLPRGQPNNEQFF.

The chain carries TRBV18 and TRBJ2-1; maybe TRBD2 (6 bases). The ends were cut back, 3 bases at V and 5 bases at J, with 11 bases in the middle. The CDR3 runs to 14 residues. CDR1 is KGHSH, CDR2 LQKENI, per germline. CDR3 nucleotide sequence: TGTGCCAGCTCACCCGGGACTCTCAACAATGAGCAGTTCTTC. As protein: CASSPGTLNNEQFF.

The chain has TRBV19 and TRBJ2-7, with D unresolved. The V and J ends lost 5 bases and 5 bases respectively, with 10 bases between them. The CDR3 runs 12 residues. Germline values: CDR1 LNHDA, CDR2 SQIVND (reference sequence). This chain's CDR3 is CASSARTDEQYF. The DNA for the CDR3 is TGTGCCAGTAGTGCAAGGACGGACGAGCAGTACTTC.

The chain recombines TRBV9 with TRBJ1-5; 7 nucleotides align to TRBD1. The CDR3 has 15 residues. Germline V gene lookup returns CDR1 SGDLS and CDR2 YYNGEE. V trimming: 0 bases; J trimming: 5 bases; junction bases outside the gene matches: 5. The CDR3 bases are TGTGCCAGCAGCGTAGACGGGCAGGGGGATCAGCCCCAGCATTTT. Amino acids: CASSVDGQGDQPQHF.

V usage is TRBV7-9 and J usage is TRBJ2-3; the match to TRBD2 covers 7 bases. The CDR3 contains 16 residues. Germline assignment: CDR1 SEHNR and CDR2 FQNEAQ (reference sequence). V lost 5 bases, J lost 5 bases, and 13 bases stayed unmatched. The CDR3 region is CASSPTAGRAGDTQYF. CDR3 DNA sequence: TGTGCCAGCAGCCCCACAGCGGGACGGGCAGGAGATACGCAGTATTTT.

The chain recombines TRBV29-1 with TRBJ2-1; either TRBD1 or TRBD2 may supply D (5 bases each). The germline V gene has CDR1 SQVTM and CDR2 ANQGSEA. V was clipped by 7 bases and J by 0 bases, with 13 bases between them. This CDR3 spans 14 amino acids. The CDR3 sequence: CSARGGSSYNEQFF. Written as DNA, the CDR3 is TGCAGCGCCCGGGGCGGAAGCTCCTACAATGAGCAGTTCTTC.

V is TRBV10-2 and J is TRBJ1-1; no definite D call. CDR1 and CDR2 (germline): WSHSY, SAAADI. The CDR3 spans 13 residues. V was cut by 4 bases and J by 2 bases, with 8 bases left in between. This CDR3 reads CASSGAANTEAFF. The CDR3 DNA sequence: TGCGCCAGCAGTGGGGCAGCAAACACTGAAGCTTTCTTT.

The chain couples TRBV5-1 to TRBJ2-3; D is ambiguous. The CDR3 sequence is 12 residues long. V was cut by 1 base and J by 11 bases, with 11 bases left in between. CDR1 SGHRS and CDR2 YFSETQ come from the germline V gene. The CDR3 nucleotides read TGCGCCAGCAGCTTGTATTTCGGAGAGCAGTATTTT. The encoded protein is CASSLYFGEQYF.

This clone appeared a single time. This chain links TRBV5-4 with TRBJ2-3, with TRBD2 identical over 11 bases. CDR3 length equals 14 residues. CDR1 and CDR2 from the germline V gene are SGHNT and YYREEE (reference sequence). The V segment lost 3 bases and the J segment 5 bases; nucleotides outside the gene matches: 2. This chain's CDR3 is CASSSGLAVDTQYF. CDR3 sequence (DNA): TGTGCCAGCAGCTCGGGACTAGCGGTAGATACGCAGTATTTT.

V is TRBV19 and J is TRBJ1-2; 9 nucleotides agree with TRBD1. Germline V gene sequence: CDR1 LNHDA, CDR2 SQIVND (reference sequence). V trimming: 0 bases; J trimming: 1 base; junction bases outside the gene matches: 3. This CDR3 contains 16 residues. DNA for the CDR3: TGTGCCAGTAGTATAGACCCGGGACAGGGTAACTATGGCTACACCTTC. Protein: CASSIDPGQGNYGYTF.

V usage is TRBV18 and J usage is TRBJ1-5; weak D call: TRBD1 (6 bases). Germline V gene sequence: CDR1 KGHSH, CDR2 LQKENI. V was trimmed by 4 bases and J by 6 bases, leaving 10 bases between them. The CDR3 length is 13 residues. CDR3 amino acids: CASSRGGIQPQHF. The CDR3 DNA follows: TGTGCCAGCTCACGAGGGGGAATTCAGCCCCAGCATTTT.

V is TRBV6-6 and J is TRBJ2-7; perhaps TRBD1 as D (6 bases). V was trimmed by 1 base and J by 3 bases, leaving 10 bases between them. Germline-derived CDR1 and CDR2 are MNHNY and SVGAGI (reference sequence). The CDR3 covers 14 residues. The CDR3 is CASSYLGAGYEQYF. CDR3 DNA: TGTGCCAGCAGTTACTTGGGGGCAGGCTACGAGCAGTACTTC.

Here the CDR3 reads CASSPIGGGRAPDTQYF. DNA of the CDR3: TGTGCCAGCAGCCCGATTGGGGGCGGGAGGGCCCCAGATACGCAGTATTTT. The chain recombines TRBV7-3 with TRBJ2-3, with 9 positions matching TRBD2. The V gene end was trimmed by 5 bases and the J gene end by 4 bases; junction bases not matched to a gene: 13. This CDR3 is built from 17 residues. Germline-derived CDR1 and CDR2 are SGHTA and FQGTGA. The variable domain in full, with the rest retrieved from reference TRBV7-3 and TRBJ2-3, is GAGVSQTPSNKVTEKGKYVELRCDPISGHTALYWYRQSLGQGPEFLIYFQGTGAADDSGLPNDRFFAVRPEGSVSTLKIQRTERGDSAVYLCASSPIGGGRAPDTQYFGPGTRLTVL.

V usage is TRBV25-1 and J usage is TRBJ2-5; tentative D call: TRBD2 (5 bases). Germline CDR1 reads MGHDK; CDR2 reads SYGVNS. Trimming took off 4 bases at V and 4 bases at J, with 13 bases between the two ends. The length of the CDR3 is 14 residues. CDR3 amino acids: CASSGSRRLETQYF. CDR3 in DNA: TGTGCCAGCAGTGGGTCCCGGAGGTTAGAGACCCAGTACTTC.

This chain connects TRBV5-4 to TRBJ1-5; no definite D call. V lost 0 bases and J lost 5, with 12 bases in between. CDR1 is SGHNT, CDR2 YYREEE, per germline (reference sequence). The CDR3 extends over 15 amino acids. DNA for the CDR3: TGTGCCAGCAGCTTGGGCCCGGAGGCCCATCAGCCCCAGCATTTT. Its protein product is CASSLGPEAHQPQHF.

The table lists this clone with a few counts. V is TRBV11-3 and J is TRBJ2-7; D may match TRBD1 or TRBD2 (5 bases each). Trimming stripped 3 bases from V and 8 bases from J, with 20 bases between. The CDR3 loop spans 15 amino acids. Germline V lookup: CDR1 SGHNT, CDR2 YENEEA. The CDR3 DNA reads as TGTGCCAGCAGCTTCGGAGGCGGCATCCAGGGACAGCAGTACTTC. Amino acid sequence: CASSFGGGIQGQQYF.

This rearrangement joins TRBV5-1 to TRBJ2-1; 8 bases map to TRBD1. V was pared by 1 base and J by 6 bases, with 6 bases of the junction left unmatched. Germline assignment: CDR1 SGHRS and CDR2 YFSETQ. The CDR3 length is 15 residues. The CDR3, as DNA: TGCGCCAGCAGCTTGCTCGGACAGGGAGTCAATGAGCAGTTCTTC. This gives the protein CASSLLGQGVNEQFF.

This clone was seen a handful of times. The chain carries TRBV9 and TRBJ2-2; D is perhaps TRBD1 or TRBD2 (5 bases each). This CDR3 has 15 amino acids. The ends were cut back, 2 bases at V and 6 bases at J, with 14 bases in the middle. CDR1 and CDR2 (germline): SGDLS, YYNGEE. CDR3 sequence (DNA): TGTGCCAGCAGCGTCGGGACGGGATTGGCCGGGGAGCTGTTTTTT. Its protein product is CASSVGTGLAGELFF. Full variable domain (outside the CDR3, taken from reference TRBV9 and TRBJ2-2): DSGVTQTPKHLITATGQRVTLRCSPRSGDLSVYWYQQSLDQGLQFLIQYYNGEERAKGNILERFSAQQFPDLHSELNLSSLELGDSALYFCASSVGTGLAGELFFGEGSRLTVL.

The chain joins TRBV9 to TRBJ2-2; 8 bases align to TRBD2. The V and J ends lost 0 bases and 5 bases, in that order; junction bases with no gene match: 9. CDR3 length: 17 residues. CDR1 SGDLS and CDR2 YYNGEE come from the germline V gene. The DNA for the CDR3 is TGTGCCAGCAGCGTAGCCAGCGGGAGCGTTGGAACCGGGGAGCTGTTTTTT. Its protein product is CASSVASGSVGTGELFF.

This clone has only a few counts. This rearrangement joins TRBV19 to TRBJ2-5; 7 bases agree with TRBD1. Germline assignment: CDR1 LNHDA and CDR2 SQIVND (reference sequence). There are 13 residues in the CDR3. The V gene end was trimmed by 6 bases and the J gene end by 4 bases; junction bases not matched to a gene: 5. DNA of the CDR3: TGTGCCAGTAGCGAGACAGGGCGAGAGACCCAGTACTTC. It is translated as CASSETGRETQYF. Using reference TRBV19 and TRBJ2-5 for the parts outside the CDR3, the full variable domain is DGGITQSPKYLFRKEGQNVTLSCEQNLNHDAMYWYRQDPGQGLRLIYYSQIVNDFQKGDIAEGYSVSREKKESFPLTVTSAQKNPTAFYLCASSETGRETQYFGPGTRLLVL.

The chain joins TRBV10-3 to TRBJ1-2; TRBD1 is a possible D gene (6 bases). The CDR3 extends over 13 amino acids. CDR1 is ENHRY and CDR2 is SYGVKD in the germline V gene. The ends were cut back, 6 bases at V and 3 bases at J, with 11 bases in the middle. In DNA, the CDR3 is TGTGCCATCAGGGACAGTACGGACTATGGCTACACCTTC. Amino acid sequence: CAIRDSTDYGYTF.

The gene calls are TRBV5-1 and TRBJ2-5; TRBD1 or TRBD2 may be the D gene (5 bases each). The CDR3 has 14 residues. Germline CDR1 reads SGHRS; CDR2 reads YFSETQ. With 3 bases removed from V and 2 bases from J, the gap between germline ends came to 11 bases. CDR3 bases: TGCGCCAGCAGCTACCGGGGCAGTCAAGAGACCCAGTACTTC. It encodes CASSYRGSQETQYF.

The chain links TRBV9 to TRBJ2-1; D remains unclear. V dropped 3 bases and J dropped 8 bases, with 12 bases sitting between them. Per the germline V gene, CDR1 is SGDLS and CDR2 is YYNGEE. This CDR3 spans 13 amino acids. CDR3 amino acids: CASSADPLDEQFF. The DNA of the CDR3 is TGTGCCAGCAGCGCAGATCCCTTGGATGAGCAGTTCTTC.

The rearrangement uses TRBV5-6 and TRBJ2-5; 13 bases fit TRBD2. Looked up from germline, CDR1 is SGHDT and CDR2 is YYEEEE. The CDR3 is made up of 15 amino acids. Trimming cost V 2 bases and J 5 bases; bases outside gene matches: 3. CDR3 sequence reads: CASSLLAGGPETQYF. CDR3 coding DNA: TGTGCCAGCAGCTTACTAGCGGGAGGGCCGGAGACCCAGTACTTC.

V gene TRBV10-3 combines with J gene TRBJ2-3; the match to TRBD1 covers 9 bases. V lost 3 bases, J lost 1 base, and 5 bases stayed unmatched. The CDR3 is 16 amino acids. Germline loops: CDR1 ENHRY, CDR2 SYGVKD. The CDR3, as DNA: TGTGCCATCAGTGAAAACAGGGGGCCGGGCACAGATACGCAGTATTTT. Translating gives CAISENRGPGTDTQYF.

The J gene is TRBJ2-3, the V gene TRBV4-2; the match to TRBD2 covers 14 bases. Germline-derived CDR1 and CDR2 are LGHNA and YNFKEQ. The junction had 6 bases not matched to a gene; V was cut back by 4 bases and J by 0 bases. This CDR3 has 18 residues. CDR3 loop: CASSPGTSGSKSTDTQYF. CDR3 coding DNA: TGTGCCAGCAGCCCTGGGACTAGCGGGAGCAAGAGCACAGATACGCAGTATTTT.

The rearrangement joins TRBV5-1 to TRBJ2-7, with D hard to call. Germline CDR1 and CDR2: SGHRS and YFSETQ. V lost 6 bases to trimming and J lost 9 bases, with 19 bases between them. The CDR3 sequence is 13 residues long. The CDR3 loop reads CASNAPGTPGQYF. Written as DNA, the CDR3 is TGCGCCAGCAATGCCCCGGGTACCCCTGGGCAGTACTTC.